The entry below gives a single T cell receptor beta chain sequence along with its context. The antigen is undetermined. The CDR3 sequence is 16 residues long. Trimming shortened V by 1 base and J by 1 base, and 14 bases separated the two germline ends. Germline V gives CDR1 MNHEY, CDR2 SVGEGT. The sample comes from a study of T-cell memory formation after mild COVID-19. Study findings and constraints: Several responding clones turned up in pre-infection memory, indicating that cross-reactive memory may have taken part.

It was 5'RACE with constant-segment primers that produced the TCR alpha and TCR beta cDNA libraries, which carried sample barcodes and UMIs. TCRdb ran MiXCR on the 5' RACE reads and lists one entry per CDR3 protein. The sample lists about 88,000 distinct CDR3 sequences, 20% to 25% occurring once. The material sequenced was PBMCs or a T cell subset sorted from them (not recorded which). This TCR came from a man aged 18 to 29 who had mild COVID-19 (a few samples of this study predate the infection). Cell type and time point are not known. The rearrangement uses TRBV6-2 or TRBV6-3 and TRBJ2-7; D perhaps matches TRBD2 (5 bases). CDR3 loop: CASSYFDDRESYEQYF. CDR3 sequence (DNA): TGTGCCAGCAGTTACTTTGATGATCGGGAATCCTACGAGCAGTACTTC.